This T cell receptor beta chain was recorded in a study of cytomegalovirus exposure and HLA in healthy donors. In the study overall: Earlier findings included nearly 120 million unique TCR beta sequences obtained from some 180 million T cells.

This clone was found once. This CDR3 is 16 amino acids long. Trimming pared 6 bases from V and 3 bases from J, leaving 15 bases between. Germline lookup yields CDR1 ENHRY and CDR2 SYGVKD. A multiplex PCR was run with 60 Vbeta primers and 13 Jbeta primers. Some clones are missing from TCRdb's copy, which holds only in-frame ones; the method was immunoSEQ multiplex PCR. The profile covers some 120,000 clones, with 70% to 85% appearing a single time and around 13% taken by the ten largest. The TCR originated in a woman aged 40 to 50 in good health and CMV-seropositive. The rearrangement links TRBV10-3 to TRBJ1-6; D might be TRBD1 (5 bases). The material sequenced was PBMCs. For the CDR3, the DNA is TGTGCCATCAGGGGTACCAGCGGGGGCTATAATTCACCCCTCCACTTT. It yields the protein CAIRGTSGGYNSPLHF.